This passage covers 18 T cell receptor beta chains from one sample sequenced in a study of somatic mutations in cytotoxic T cells in rheumatoid arthritis. Using immunoSEQ multiplex PCR, the repertoire was profiled, and TCRdb retains in-frame clones only, with some absent. The sample includes 15,000 to 20,000 clones, roughly 70% seen only once; the top ten take approximately 5%. Source material: CD8+ T cells sorted from blood. These receptors originate from a man aged 60-69 years in good health.

The rearrangement links TRBV15 to TRBJ2-5; maybe TRBD1 (6 bases). This CDR3 has 15 residues. CDR1 is LNHNV and CDR2 is YYDKDF in the germline V gene (reference sequence). Trimming took off 4 bases at V and 1 base at J, with 13 bases between the two ends. The chain's CDR3 is CATSTHRVLQETQYF. The CDR3 bases are TGTGCCACCAGCACGCACAGGGTCCTCCAAGAGACCCAGTACTTC.

The chain is built from TRBV6-1 and TRBJ2-2; D possibly corresponds to TRBD1 (5 bases). The CDR3 length is 14 residues. Germline V CDR1 and CDR2: MNHNS, SASEGT. V shed 3 bases and J shed 6 bases, with 11 bases lying between them. The CDR3 nucleotides read TGTGCCAGCAGTGACTTAACAGGAGCCGGGGAGCTGTTTTTT. Its translation is CASSDLTGAGELFF.

The chain recombines TRBV27 with TRBJ2-6; D is possibly TRBD1 (5 bases). Trimming shortened V by 4 bases and J by 2 bases, and 21 bases separated the two germline ends. The CDR3 extends over 19 amino acids. The germline gives CDR1 MNHEY, CDR2 SMNVEV (reference sequence). The CDR3 coding sequence is TGTGCCAGCAGTTCTATCCCCCTGGGGCGGCTGGCTGGGGCCAACGTCCTGACTTTC. Protein product: CASSSIPLGRLAGANVLTF.

The genes are TRBV4-1 and TRBJ2-7; 9 bases agree with TRBD1. Germline-derived CDR1 and CDR2 are MGHRA and YSYEKL. V gave up 3 bases and J gave up 3 bases; unmatched junction bases: 6. The length of the CDR3 is 15 residues. Written as DNA, the CDR3 is TGCGCCAGCAGCCAGTACTCGACAGGGGGCTACGAGCAGTACTTC. Protein: CASSQYSTGGYEQYF.

The gene calls are TRBV10-3 and TRBJ1-4; 8 nucleotides agree with TRBD1. The CDR3 length is 15 residues. Unmatched junction bases numbered 8, after V lost 3 bases and J lost 8 bases. Germline V gene lookup returns CDR1 ENHRY and CDR2 SYGVKD. CDR3 nucleotides: TGTGCCATCAGTGAACCAGGACAGGGTGAAGAAAAACTGTTTTTT. This gives the protein CAISEPGQGEEKLFF.

The V call is TRBV7-2, the J call TRBJ1-1; D not certain. Germline CDR1 reads SGHTA; CDR2 reads FQGNSA. This CDR3 is 14 amino acids long. The V end lost 4 bases, the J end lost 0 bases, and 9 bases lay between the germline ends. CDR3 DNA: TGTGCCAGCAGCTCCGGGTATATGAACACTGAAGCTTTCTTT. It specifies CASSSGYMNTEAFF.

With regard to this clone: One end of the junction fails to match germline, which may point to a read error. The chain has TRBV5-1 and TRBJ1-1; no definite D call. The CDR3 covers 13 residues. CDR1 and CDR2 (germline): SGHRS, YFSETQ. For the CDR3, the DNA is TGTGCCAGCAGCGTTGGGGAGTACACTGAAGCTTTCTTT. Amino acids: CASSVGEYTEAFF.

The J gene is TRBJ2-7, the V gene TRBV6-1, with 9 bases identical to TRBD1. From germline, CDR1 is MNHNS and CDR2 SASEGT. There are 15 residues in the CDR3. Trimming removed 4 bases from V and 0 bases from J; junction bases left unmatched: 4. CDR3 in DNA: TGTGCCAGCAGTGTCGGACAGGGGAGCTCCTACGAGCAGTACTTC. It translates to CASSVGQGSSYEQYF.

The chain joins TRBV5-1 to TRBJ1-5, with unresolved D. This CDR3 is built from 12 residues. The germline V gene has CDR1 SGHRS and CDR2 YFSETQ. V was cut by 7 bases and J by 4 bases, with 9 bases left in between. The CDR3 sequence is CASRRSNQPQHF. DNA of the CDR3: TGCGCCAGCCGTCGTTCTAATCAGCCCCAGCATTTT.

The chain uses TRBV11-1 and TRBJ1-1; perhaps TRBD1 as D (6 bases). Deletions cut 1 base from V and 6 bases from J, with 9 bases between. Germline CDR1 is SGHAT and CDR2 is FQDESV (reference sequence). The CDR3 consists of 13 residues. The chain's CDR3 is CASSLGTASEAFF. The DNA of the CDR3 is TGTGCCAGCAGCTTAGGGACAGCTTCTGAAGCTTTCTTT.

The chain couples TRBV2 to TRBJ2-5; TRBD2 aligns across 7 bases. The CDR3 spans 14 residues. Germline V CDR1 and CDR2: SNHLY, FYNNEI. Trimming took 4 bases from V and 1 from J; bases not matched to a gene: 3. The CDR3 spells CASSGVAGQETQYF. CDR3 nucleotide sequence: TGTGCCAGCAGTGGGGTAGCGGGCCAAGAGACCCAGTACTTC. Variable domain in full (rest from reference TRBV2 and TRBJ2-5): EPEVTQTPSHQVTQMGQEVILRCVPISNHLYFYWYRQILGQKVEFLVSFYNNEISEKSEIFDDQFSVERPDGSNFTLKIRSTKLEDSAMYFCASSGVAGQETQYFGPGTRLLVL.

V gene TRBV5-6 combines with J gene TRBJ2-7; D remains ambiguous. CDR3 length: 14 residues. V was clipped by 1 base and J by 0 bases, with 8 bases between them. Germline-derived CDR1 and CDR2 are SGHDT and YYEEEE. CDR3 sequence reads: CASSLSLSSYEQYF. Written as DNA, the CDR3 is TGTGCCAGCAGCTTGAGCCTGAGCTCCTACGAGCAGTACTTC.

There are a few counts of this clone. V gene TRBV13 combines with J gene TRBJ1-1; tentative D call: TRBD1 (6 bases). The CDR3 covers 15 residues. The germline gives CDR1 PRHDT, CDR2 FYEKMQ (reference sequence). The V end was cut by 1 base, the J end by 1 base, with 10 bases between. This chain's CDR3 is CASSLEGRGNTEAFF. DNA of the CDR3: TGTGCCAGCAGCTTAGAGGGCAGGGGGAACACTGAAGCTTTCTTT.

This clone is a singleton in its sample. The rearrangement uses TRBV7-9 and TRBJ2-3; TRBD1 agrees at 9 bases. CDR1 and CDR2 from the germline V gene are SEHNR and FQNEAQ (reference sequence). CDR3 length equals 15 residues. The trim removed 5 bases at V and 4 bases at J, leaving 7 bases unmatched. This CDR3 is CASSTPGQGPDTQYF. For the CDR3, the DNA is TGTGCCAGCAGCACGCCGGGACAGGGCCCAGATACGCAGTATTTT.

The rearrangement links TRBV30 to TRBJ2-4; 8 bases agree with TRBD2. Germline lookup yields CDR1 GTSNPN and CDR2 SVGIG (reference sequence). The CDR3 sequence is 14 residues long. With 2 bases clipped from V and 6 bases from J, the junction kept 6 bases outside the gene matches. This CDR3 reads CAWSTGGAGNIQYF. The CDR3 DNA is TGTGCCTGGAGTACCGGGGGGGCTGGAAACATTCAGTACTTC.

This clone was seen a few times. The rearrangement links TRBV6-6 to TRBJ1-6; no clear D. CDR1 MNHNY and CDR2 SVGAGI come from the germline V gene (reference sequence). CDR3 length: 13 residues. Deletions cut 7 bases from V and 0 bases from J, with 4 bases between. The CDR3 DNA reads as TGTGCCAGCACCATCTCCTATAATTCACCCCTCCACTTT. This gives the protein CASTISYNSPLHF.

This rearrangement joins TRBV29-1 to TRBJ1-4, with 7 bases aligning to TRBD1. This CDR3 has 15 amino acids. V lost 6 bases, J lost 2 bases, and 9 bases stayed unmatched. Germline V CDR1 and CDR2: SQVTM, ANQGSEA. The CDR3 sequence is CSVVTGWATNEKLFF. The CDR3 coding sequence is TGCAGCGTCGTGACAGGGTGGGCTACTAATGAAAAACTGTTTTTT.

The table lists this clone with a count of one. The chain recombines TRBV7-8 with TRBJ2-1; 9 positions match TRBD2. Trimming at V came to 5 bases and at J to 0 bases, leaving 11 bases not matched to a gene. The CDR3 has 18 amino acids. Germline V gene data show CDR1 as SGHVS and CDR2 as FQNEAQ. For the CDR3, the DNA is TGTGCCAGCAGCAGGGGGACTAGCTCCTCACTCTCCTACAATGAGCAGTTCTTC. As protein: CASSRGTSSSLSYNEQFF.